The present entry profiles one TCR beta chain with its context. Its antigen is not known. V was shortened by 4 bases and J by 13 bases, with 10 bases between the two germline ends. CDR3 length: 10 residues. Germline CDR1 and CDR2: SGHNT and YENEEA. The data were obtained in a study of T cell responses to AZD1222 COVID-19 vaccine. Profiled with immunoSEQ multiplex PCR; TCRdb holds only in-frame clones, not every one. The table lists 95,000 to 120,000 clones, roughly 87% of them singletons. Broader study findings: Sampling captured repertoires only after the peak T cell response. Only six individuals given AZD1222 were seropositive at baseline. A mostly white British donor set with more females was recruited, and clonal diversity was possibly underestimated. Researchers report vaccine-associated CD4 TCRs spanning spike, with dominance at 160-218 and 743-854.

Sequenced material: peripheral blood, taken on day 0 of MenACWY control vaccination. The receptor's source is an adult in good health. The chain uses TRBV11-3 and TRBJ2-5, with D possibly TRBD1 on 6 matching bases. CDR3 DNA sequence: TGTGCCAGCAGCTGGACAGAACGGTACTTC. Encoded protein: CASSWTERYF.